Following are 8 T cell receptor beta chains from one sample sequenced in a study of blood T cell repertoires in COVID-19. Clones were read by immunoSEQ multiplex PCR, and TCRdb kept only the in-frame ones, dropping some. In the table there are more than 300,000 clones, 92% of which are singletons. The material sequenced was PBMCs or T cells enriched from blood (not recorded which). The receptors shown here come from a woman aged 30 to 39 who had recovered from COVID-19.

This clone was seen once. V gene TRBV7-2 combines with J gene TRBJ1-5; no definite D call. This CDR3 region has 13 residues. V lost 8 bases and J lost 0, with 8 bases in between. Looked up from germline, CDR1 is SGHTA and CDR2 is FQGNSA. The CDR3 coding sequence is TGTGCCAGCGCCAGTTATAGCAATCAGCCCCAGCATTTT. It specifies CASASYSNQPQHF.

The genes are TRBV24-1 and TRBJ1-2; D might be TRBD1 (6 bases). Trimming removed 0 bases at V and 8 bases at J, with 9 bases between. CDR1 is KGHDR and CDR2 is SFDVKD in the germline V gene. The CDR3 contains 13 residues. The CDR3 here is CATSDLAGDGYTF. In DNA form, the CDR3 reads TGTGCCACCAGTGATTTGGCAGGGGACGGCTACACCTTC.

The chain recombines TRBV28 with TRBJ1-5; D unresolved. The CDR3 is made up of 21 amino acids. V lost 3 bases and J lost 2, with 29 bases in between. Per the germline V gene, CDR1 is MDHEN and CDR2 is SYDVKM. DNA of the CDR3: TGTGCCAGCAGTTTGTTCCTTTCGGGGAGACGTTTGTTGCTCGGCAATCAGCCCCAGCATTTT. As protein: CASSLFLSGRRLLLGNQPQHF.

This CDR3 reads CASRIDAGGETQYF. CDR3 bases: TGTGCCAGCAGGATAGACGCAGGGGGAGAGACCCAGTACTTC. This sequence joins TRBV11-1 and TRBJ2-5; TRBD1 matches 7 bases. Germline V gene sequence: CDR1 SGHAT, CDR2 FQDESV (reference sequence). This CDR3 has 14 residues. The V segment lost 6 bases and the J segment 4 bases; nucleotides outside the gene matches: 8.

This rearrangement joins TRBV14 to TRBJ1-5; TRBD1 aligns across 7 bases. Per germline, CDR1 SGHDN and CDR2 FVKESK. V shed 4 bases, J shed 6 bases, and the junction held 9 bases outside the gene matches. The CDR3 sequence is 15 residues long. The CDR3 here is CASSRHRQGLQPQHF. The CDR3 bases are TGTGCCAGCAGCCGACACCGACAGGGTCTTCAGCCCCAGCATTTT.

This clone occurred many times. This rearrangement joins TRBV2 to TRBJ2-2, with D unclear. The CDR3 sequence is 12 residues long. V was pared by 8 bases and J by 0 bases, with 4 bases between. CDR1 is SNHLY, CDR2 FYNNEI, per germline. The CDR3 nucleotides are TGTGCCAGCCAGACGAACACCGGGGAGCTGTTTTTT. Encoded protein: CASQTNTGELFF. The whole variable domain, filled in from reference TRBV2 and TRBJ2-2, reads EPEVTQTPSHQVTQMGQEVILRCVPISNHLYFYWYRQILGQKVEFLVSFYNNEISEKSEIFDDQFSVERPDGSNFTLKIRSTKLEDSAMYFCASQTNTGELFFGEGSRLTVL.

The V call is TRBV12-3 or TRBV12-4, the J call TRBJ2-7; D not certain. V was cut by 2 bases and J by 4 bases, with 3 bases left in between. This CDR3 has 11 amino acids. In DNA, the CDR3 is TGTGCCAGCAGTTTATATTACGAGCAGTACTTC. This gives the protein CASSLYYEQYF.

J is TRBJ1-1 and V is TRBV7-2, with 9 bases aligning to TRBD1. Germline V CDR1 and CDR2: SGHTA, FQGNSA. The CDR3 sequence is 14 residues long. V lost 5 bases to trimming and J lost 4 bases; unmatched junction nucleotides: 5. In nucleotides, the CDR3 is TGTGCCAGCAGCCAGGACAGGGGCACCACTGAAGCTTTCTTT. Amino acids: CASSQDRGTTEAFF.